The 32 T cell receptor beta chains given below trace back to one sample, sequenced in a study. TCRdb passed the 5' RACE reads through MiXCR, listing each CDR3 protein once. The sample holds over 8,000 distinct CDR3 sequences, 68% seen once. Specimen: tumor-infiltrating naive CD4+ T cells sorted from the breast tumor. Stated subset: naive CD4+ T cells, CD4+CD45RA+CD25-. The receptor set was obtained from a female donor with breast cancer.

The gene calls are TRBV10-2 and TRBJ1-5, with D possibly TRBD1 on 5 matching bases. The V end was cut by 3 bases, the J end by 9 bases, with 18 bases between. CDR1 WSHSY and CDR2 SAAADI come from the germline V gene. This CDR3 has 15 residues. CDR3 region: CASSEAGAGMGPQHF. Written as DNA, the CDR3 is TGCGCCAGCAGTGAAGCTGGGGCAGGGATGGGGCCCCAGCATTTT.

This rearrangement joins TRBV4-2 to TRBJ1-2; D is uncertain. V was trimmed by 0 bases and J by 4 bases, leaving 3 bases between them. Germline V gives CDR1 LGHNA, CDR2 YNFKEQ. CDR3 length: 12 residues. CDR3 in amino acids: CASSQDSYGYTF. The CDR3 DNA is TGTGCCAGCAGCCAAGACAGCTATGGCTACACCTTC.

V is TRBV15 and J is TRBJ1-5, with D unresolved. V shed 0 bases and J shed 1 base, with 7 bases lying between them. The CDR3 consists of 15 residues. Germline-derived CDR1 and CDR2 are LNHNV and YYDKDF (reference sequence). Here the CDR3 reads CATSRDGMSNQPQHF. The CDR3 bases are TGTGCCACCAGCAGAGACGGGATGAGCAATCAGCCCCAGCATTTT.

This clonotype was seen a few times. The CDR3 sequence is CASSSGLRWFF. The CDR3 nucleotides read TGTGCCAGCAGCTCCGGACTCCGTTGGTTCTTC. V is TRBV6-5 and J is TRBJ2-1; D possibly corresponds to TRBD2 (5 bases). This CDR3 has 11 residues. CDR1 is MNHEY, CDR2 SVGAGI, per germline. Trimming pared 6 bases from V and 15 bases from J, leaving 15 bases between.

This clonotype was picked up a small number of times. The rearrangement joins TRBV7-6 to TRBJ2-3; TRBD1 might be the D (5 bases). Germline V gene lookup returns CDR1 SGHVS and CDR2 FNYEAQ. Trimming left V 2 bases short and J 2 bases short, with 11 bases between. CDR3 length: 15 residues. The CDR3 loop reads CASSLLQGFTDTQYF. The CDR3 bases are TGTGCCAGCAGCTTATTGCAGGGATTCACAGATACGCAGTATTTT.

This chain connects TRBV5-1 to TRBJ2-6; the D is unclear. Looked up from germline, CDR1 is SGHRS and CDR2 is YFSETQ. The CDR3 runs 16 residues. Deletions cut 2 bases from V and 0 bases from J, with 9 bases between. CDR3 coding DNA: TGCGCCAGCAGCTTTTCATTGGGCTCTGGGGCCAACGTCCTGACTTTC. Translating it yields CASSFSLGSGANVLTF.

The chain has TRBV7-9 and TRBJ2-3, with TRBD2 as a possible D gene (6 bases). Germline V gene sequence: CDR1 SEHNR, CDR2 FQNEAQ (reference sequence). The ends were cut back, 4 bases at V and 5 bases at J, with 7 bases in the middle. The CDR3 has 12 residues. The CDR3: CASSWRGDTQYF. The CDR3 DNA reads as TGTGCCAGCAGCTGGAGGGGAGATACGCAGTATTTT.

V and J are TRBV5-1 and TRBJ2-1; D gene unclear. V was clipped by 2 bases and J by 9 bases, with 9 bases between them. The CDR3 totals 12 residues. Germline V gene lookup returns CDR1 SGHRS and CDR2 YFSETQ. The CDR3 sequence is CASSLVLGEQFF. Written as DNA, the CDR3 is TGCGCCAGCAGCTTAGTACTTGGTGAGCAGTTCTTC.

The V call is TRBV20-1, the J call TRBJ2-3; 14 bases fit TRBD2. Germline-derived CDR1 and CDR2 are DFQATT and SNEGSKA (reference sequence). V was clipped by 5 bases and J by 5 bases; unmatched bases: 9. The CDR3 runs to 16 residues. The CDR3 loop is CSADGGLAGAEDTQYF. As DNA, the CDR3 is TGCAGTGCTGACGGGGGACTAGCGGGAGCCGAAGATACGCAGTATTTT.

The V and J genes are TRBV12-3 or TRBV12-4 and TRBJ2-5; D call uncertain. CDR3 size: 13 residues. Trimming left V 3 bases short and J 4 bases short, with 9 bases between. CDR3 DNA: TGTGCCAGCAGTTTTGAAAATCGAGAGACCCAGTACTTC. Translated, it gives CASSFENRETQYF.

With regard to this clonotype: A junction boundary mismatches the germline segment, possibly from a read error. The gene calls are TRBV27 and TRBJ2-5; D tentatively fits TRBD1 or TRBD2 (6 bases each). Germline-derived CDR1 and CDR2 are MNHEY and SMNVEV (reference sequence). CDR3 length: 15 amino acids. In DNA form, the CDR3 reads TGTGTCAGCAGACAATTAGGGGGGCCGGAAGAGACCCAGTACTTC. It encodes CVSRQLGGPEETQYF.

This chain links TRBV5-1 with TRBJ2-1; D is possibly TRBD1 (6 bases). The tail of the sequence fits TRBJ2-7 better, so the J call may be wrong. CDR1 SGHRS and CDR2 YFSETQ come from the germline V gene. The CDR3 totals 14 residues. The CDR3 reads CASSPNIGDNEQYF. DNA for the CDR3: TGCGCCAGCAGCCCAAACATCGGGGACAATGAGCAGTACTTC.

The rearrangement uses TRBV5-1 and TRBJ2-2; D is perhaps TRBD2 (6 bases). V lost 3 bases, J lost 5 bases, and 17 bases lay in between. In germline, CDR1 is SGHRS, CDR2 YFSETQ. The CDR3 runs to 16 residues. The CDR3 sequence is CASSSGTARTTGELFF. DNA of the CDR3: TGCGCCAGCAGCTCCGGGACTGCCCGAACGACCGGGGAGCTGTTTTTT.

In its sample, this clonotype was seen a few times. The J gene is TRBJ2-7, the V gene TRBV12-3 or TRBV12-4, with a possible D match to TRBD1 (5 bases). The CDR3 runs 15 residues. V gave up 5 bases and J gave up 2 bases, with 16 bases separating them. The CDR3 reads CASSPGHFVPYEQYF. For the CDR3, the DNA is TGTGCCAGCAGTCCCGGACATTTCGTGCCCTACGAGCAGTACTTC.

The rearrangement links TRBV6-1 to TRBJ2-7; 8 bases line up with TRBD2. The ends lost 8 bases at V and 0 bases at J; junction bases unmatched: 6. Germline V gene data show CDR1 as MNHNS and CDR2 as SASEGT. The CDR3 is made up of 14 amino acids. The CDR3 sequence: CASGGTRSSYEQYF. CDR3 DNA: TGTGCCAGCGGGGGGACTAGAAGCTCCTACGAGCAGTACTTC.

The V gene is TRBV6-5, the J gene TRBJ2-2; the D call may be TRBD1 or TRBD2 (6 bases each). Germline CDR1 is MNHEY and CDR2 is SVGAGI. V dropped 8 bases and J dropped 6 bases, with 10 bases sitting between them. CDR3 length: 12 amino acids. DNA of the CDR3: TGTGCCAGCTCCCGGGGGCCCGGGGAGCTGTTTTTT. It yields the protein CASSRGPGELFF.

The chain recombines TRBV7-3 with TRBJ2-1; TRBD1 matches at 7 bases. The length of the CDR3 is 15 residues. From germline, CDR1 is SGHTA and CDR2 FQGTGA. With 1 base clipped from V and 2 bases from J, the junction kept 2 bases outside the gene matches. This CDR3 reads CASSLNQGAYNEQFF. The DNA for the CDR3 is TGTGCCAGCAGCTTAAATCAGGGGGCCTACAATGAGCAGTTCTTC.

The gene calls are TRBV4-1 and TRBJ2-1; a weak D match, TRBD2 (6 bases). The germline CDR1 and CDR2 sequences are MGHRA and YSYEKL. Trimming cost V 0 bases and J 9 bases, with 12 bases left between them. The CDR3 length is 14 residues. For the CDR3, the DNA is TGCGCCAGCAGCCAAGATCTGGGACTCCCTGAGCAGTTCTTC. Translating it yields CASSQDLGLPEQFF.

In its sample, this clonotype was seen once. This chain joins TRBV28 and TRBJ1-5, with TRBD1 matching 7 bases. The CDR3 runs 13 residues. V gave up 2 bases and J gave up 6 bases; unmatched junction bases: 1. Germline lookup yields CDR1 MDHEN and CDR2 SYDVKM. Here the CDR3 reads CASSLQGVQPQHF. The CDR3 coding sequence is TGTGCCAGCAGTTTACAGGGGGTTCAGCCCCAGCATTTT. Complete variable domain (other parts from reference TRBV28 and TRBJ1-5): DVKVTQSSRYLVKRTGEKVFLECVQDMDHENMFWYRQDPGLGLRLIYFSYDVKMKEKGDIPEGYSVSREKKERFSLILESASTNQTSMYLCASSLQGVQPQHFGDGTRLSIL.

V gene TRBV7-2 combines with J gene TRBJ1-2; the match to TRBD1 covers 9 bases. The CDR3 contains 16 residues. After removal of 5 bases from V and 5 bases from J, the junction contained 12 bases not matched to a gene. In germline, CDR1 is SGHTA, CDR2 FQGNSA. The CDR3 region has the DNA TGTGCCAGCAGCCCCCCCGGCGCCGGGACAGGGTATGGCTACACCTTC. Encoded protein: CASSPPGAGTGYGYTF. Supplemented by reference TRBV7-2 and TRBJ1-2, the full variable domain reads GAGVSQSPSNKVTEKGKDVELRCDPISGHTALYWYRQSLGQGLEFLIYFQGNSAPDKSGLPSDRFSAERTGGSVSTLTIQRTQQEDSAVYLCASSPPGAGTGYGYTFGSGTRLTVV.

V is TRBV5-1 and J is TRBJ1-4; D is uncertain. The CDR3 loop spans 12 amino acids. The V end was cut by 0 bases, the J end by 12 bases, with 9 bases between. In germline, CDR1 is SGHRS, CDR2 YFSETQ. The CDR3 nucleotides are TGCGCCAGCAGCTTGGACGGGAAGCAACTGTTTTTT. As protein: CASSLDGKQLFF.

The chain carries TRBV4-1 and TRBJ2-7; 9 bases map to TRBD1. Per the germline V gene, CDR1 is MGHRA and CDR2 is YSYEKL. The V and J ends lost 3 bases and 1 base, in that order; junction bases with no gene match: 7. CDR3 length equals 16 residues. The CDR3 sequence is CASSHNRDRASYEQYF. CDR3 DNA sequence: TGCGCCAGCAGCCATAACCGGGACAGGGCTTCCTACGAGCAGTACTTC.

In its sample, this clonotype was seen once. V and J are TRBV30 and TRBJ1-2, with 8 bases matching TRBD1. The germline V gene has CDR1 GTSNPN and CDR2 SVGIG (reference sequence). Germline trimming cut 3 bases from V and 7 bases from J; bases unmatched to any gene: 7. This CDR3 contains 13 residues. This CDR3 is CAWSHDRGSGYTF. DNA of the CDR3: TGTGCCTGGAGCCATGACAGGGGAAGTGGCTACACCTTC.

V usage is TRBV20-1 and J usage is TRBJ1-2; the D is unclear. Germline CDR1 is DFQATT and CDR2 is SNEGSKA (reference sequence). The CDR3 length is 14 residues. Trimming took off 0 bases at V and 4 bases at J, with 12 bases between the two ends. DNA for the CDR3: TGCAGTGCTAGAGATCGACAAATATCCTATGGCTACACCTTC. Encoded protein: CSARDRQISYGYTF.

Only one count was recorded for this clonotype. CDR3 residues: CAISVALGEQYF. CDR3 bases: TGTGCCATCAGTGTAGCCCTAGGCGAGCAGTACTTC. V is TRBV10-3 and J is TRBJ2-7; D unresolved. Trimming pared 4 bases from V and 6 bases from J, leaving 10 bases between. This CDR3 region has 12 residues. The germline gives CDR1 ENHRY, CDR2 SYGVKD.

The CDR3 spells CSAVPSGSLETQYF. DNA for the CDR3: TGCAGTGCTGTTCCCAGCGGGAGCCTGGAGACCCAGTACTTC. The chain recombines TRBV20-1 with TRBJ2-5; 8 bases align to TRBD2. V was clipped by 5 bases and J by 5 bases; unmatched bases: 10. This CDR3 contains 14 residues. Germline loops: CDR1 DFQATT, CDR2 SNEGSKA (reference sequence).

This clonotype showed up just a few times. The V gene is TRBV5-1, the J gene TRBJ2-5, with D possibly called TRBD1 or TRBD2 (6 bases each). V lost 5 bases, J lost 4 bases, and 18 bases lay in between. CDR3 length equals 15 residues. The germline CDR1 and CDR2 sequences are SGHRS and YFSETQ. Written as DNA, the CDR3 is TGCGCCAGCAGGCCTACAGGGCCGGGAGTAGAGACCCAGTACTTC. Amino acid sequence: CASRPTGPGVETQYF. The complete variable domain, with remaining parts taken from reference TRBV5-1 and TRBJ2-5, reads KAGVTQTPRYLIKTRGQQVTLSCSPISGHRSVSWYQQTPGQGLQFLFEYFSETQRNKGNFPGRFSGRQFSNSRSEMNVSTLELGDSALYLCASRPTGPGVETQYFGPGTRLLVL.

This clonotype is judged large (0.1 to 1%). This chain connects TRBV7-2 to TRBJ2-7; D perhaps matches TRBD2 (7 bases). V gave up 4 bases and J gave up 5 bases, with 18 bases separating them. CDR1 and CDR2 from the germline V gene are SGHTA and FQGNSA. The CDR3 contains 15 residues. The CDR3 here is CASSSPLGGLDEQYF. The CDR3 region has the DNA TGTGCCAGCAGCTCACCGCTGGGGGGGCTCGACGAGCAGTACTTC.

This sequence joins TRBV18 and TRBJ1-6, with a tentative D call TRBD1 (5 bases). Per germline, CDR1 KGHSH and CDR2 LQKENI. CDR3 length equals 14 residues. The V gene lost 0 bases and the J gene lost 8 bases, with 8 bases spanning the gap. The CDR3 here is CASSPPGADSPLHF. CDR3 bases: TGTGCCAGCTCACCACCCGGGGCGGATTCACCCCTCCACTTT.

The J gene is TRBJ1-2, the V gene TRBV29-1; 9 bases line up with TRBD1. V dropped 7 bases and J dropped 5; count of bases not matched to a gene: 5. From germline, CDR1 is SQVTM and CDR2 ANQGSEA. This CDR3 contains 12 residues. CDR3 loop: CSAGQGVYGYTF. As DNA, the CDR3 is TGCAGCGCGGGACAGGGTGTTTATGGCTACACCTTC.

This clonotype was seen more than once but under ten times. The rearrangement links TRBV20-1 to TRBJ2-1; 9 bases align to TRBD2. Germline CDR1 reads DFQATT; CDR2 reads SNEGSKA (reference sequence). With V trimmed by 2 bases and J by 6 bases, 5 bases remained unmatched. The CDR3 consists of 14 residues. The CDR3 nucleotides read TGCAGTGCTAGAATGGGACTAGCCCGCAATGAGCAGTTCTTC. Translating gives CSARMGLARNEQFF.

The rearrangement links TRBV11-2 to TRBJ2-3; D unresolved. Germline V gene sequence: CDR1 SGHAT, CDR2 FQNNGV. This CDR3 has 13 residues. V gave up 1 base and J gave up 6 bases, with 8 bases separating them. CDR3 sequence reads: CASSLGISDTQYF. CDR3 bases: TGTGCCAGCAGCTTAGGTATCTCGGATACGCAGTATTTT. The full variable domain, completed using reference TRBV11-2 and TRBJ2-3, is EAGVAQSPRYKIIEKRQSVAFWCNPISGHATLYWYQQILGQGPKLLIQFQNNGVVDDSQLPKDRFSAERLKGVDSTLKIQPAKLEDSAVYLCASSLGISDTQYFGPGTRLTVL.